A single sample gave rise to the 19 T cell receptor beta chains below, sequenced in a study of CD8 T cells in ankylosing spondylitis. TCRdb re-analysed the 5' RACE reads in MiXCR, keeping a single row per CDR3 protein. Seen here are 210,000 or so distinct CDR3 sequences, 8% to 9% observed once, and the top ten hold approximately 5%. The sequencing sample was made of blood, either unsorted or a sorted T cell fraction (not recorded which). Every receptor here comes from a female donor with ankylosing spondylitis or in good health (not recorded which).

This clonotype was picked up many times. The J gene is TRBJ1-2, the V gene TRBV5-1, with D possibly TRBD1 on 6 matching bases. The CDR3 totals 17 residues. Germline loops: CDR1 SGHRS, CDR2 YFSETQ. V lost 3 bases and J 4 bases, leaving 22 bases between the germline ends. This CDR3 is CASSSSPSRGPLYGYTF. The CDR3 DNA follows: TGCGCCAGCAGCTCTTCACCTAGCAGGGGACCGCTCTATGGCTACACCTTC.

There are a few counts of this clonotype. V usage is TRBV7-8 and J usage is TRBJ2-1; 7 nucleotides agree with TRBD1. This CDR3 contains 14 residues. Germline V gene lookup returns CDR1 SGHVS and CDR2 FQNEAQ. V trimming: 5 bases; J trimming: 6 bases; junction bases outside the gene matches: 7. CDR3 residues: CASSGKRGLNEQFF. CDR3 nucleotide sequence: TGTGCCAGCAGCGGAAAGAGGGGGCTCAATGAGCAGTTCTTC.

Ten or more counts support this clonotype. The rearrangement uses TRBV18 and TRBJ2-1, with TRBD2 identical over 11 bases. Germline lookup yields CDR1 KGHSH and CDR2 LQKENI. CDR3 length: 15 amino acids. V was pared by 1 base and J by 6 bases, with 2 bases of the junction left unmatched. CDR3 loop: CASSPLAGGGNEQFF. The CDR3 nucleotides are TGTGCCAGCTCACCACTAGCGGGAGGGGGCAATGAGCAGTTCTTC. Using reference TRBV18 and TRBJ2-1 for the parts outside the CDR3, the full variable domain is NAGVMQNPRHLVRRRGQEARLRCSPMKGHSHVYWYRQLPEEGLKFMVYLQKENIIDESGMPKERFSAEFPKEGPSILRIQQVVRGDSAAYFCASSPLAGGGNEQFFGPGTRLTVL.

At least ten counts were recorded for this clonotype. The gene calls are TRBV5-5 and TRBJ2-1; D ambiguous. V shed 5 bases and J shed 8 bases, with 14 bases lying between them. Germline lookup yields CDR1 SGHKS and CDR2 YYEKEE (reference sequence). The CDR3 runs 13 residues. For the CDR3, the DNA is TGTGCCAGCAGTTCTGACATCTTCGATGAGCAGTTCTTC. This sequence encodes CASSSDIFDEQFF.

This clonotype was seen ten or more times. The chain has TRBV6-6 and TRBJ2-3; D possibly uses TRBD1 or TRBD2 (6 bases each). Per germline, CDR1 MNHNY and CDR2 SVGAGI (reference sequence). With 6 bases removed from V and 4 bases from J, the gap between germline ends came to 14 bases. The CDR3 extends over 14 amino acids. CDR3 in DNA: TGTGCCAGCAGGTTACAGGGAGGCGCAGATACGCAGTATTTT. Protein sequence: CASRLQGGADTQYF.

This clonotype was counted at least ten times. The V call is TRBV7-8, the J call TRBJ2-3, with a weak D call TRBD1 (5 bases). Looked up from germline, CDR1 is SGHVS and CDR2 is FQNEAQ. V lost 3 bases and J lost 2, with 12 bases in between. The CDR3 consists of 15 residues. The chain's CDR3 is CASSFLGASTDTQYF. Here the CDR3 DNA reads TGTGCCAGCAGCTTTCTTGGGGCGTCCACAGATACGCAGTATTTT.

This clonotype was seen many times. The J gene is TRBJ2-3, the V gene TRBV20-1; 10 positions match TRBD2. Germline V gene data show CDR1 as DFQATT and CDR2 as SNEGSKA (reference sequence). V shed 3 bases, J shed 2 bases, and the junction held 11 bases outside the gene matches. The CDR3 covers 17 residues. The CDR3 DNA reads TGCAGTGCTAGGGGGGTGCGGACTAGCGGTTCCACAGATACGCAGTATTTT. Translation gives CSARGVRTSGSTDTQYF.

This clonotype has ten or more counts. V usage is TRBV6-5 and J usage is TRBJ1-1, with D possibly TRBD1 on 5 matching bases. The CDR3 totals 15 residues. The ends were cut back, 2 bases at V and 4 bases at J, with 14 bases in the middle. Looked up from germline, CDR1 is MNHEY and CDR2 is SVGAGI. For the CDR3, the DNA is TGTGCCAGCAGTTACGGGGGATCGATAACCACTGAAGCTTTCTTT. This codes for CASSYGGSITTEAFF.

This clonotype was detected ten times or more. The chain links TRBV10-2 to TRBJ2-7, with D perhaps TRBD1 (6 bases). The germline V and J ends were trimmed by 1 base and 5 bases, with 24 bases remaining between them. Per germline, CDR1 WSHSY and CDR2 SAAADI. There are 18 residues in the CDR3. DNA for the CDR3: TGCGCCAGCAGTGAGTGGCGTACAGGGACCCCTCCAGGGAACGAGCAGTACTTC. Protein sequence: CASSEWRTGTPPGNEQYF.

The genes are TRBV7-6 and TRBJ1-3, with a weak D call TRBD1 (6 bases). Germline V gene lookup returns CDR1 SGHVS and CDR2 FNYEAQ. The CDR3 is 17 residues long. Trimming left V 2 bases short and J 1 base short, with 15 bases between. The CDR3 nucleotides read TGTGCCAGCAGCTTACAGGGGAGCGGTAAATCTGGAAACACCATATATTTT. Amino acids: CASSLQGSGKSGNTIYF.

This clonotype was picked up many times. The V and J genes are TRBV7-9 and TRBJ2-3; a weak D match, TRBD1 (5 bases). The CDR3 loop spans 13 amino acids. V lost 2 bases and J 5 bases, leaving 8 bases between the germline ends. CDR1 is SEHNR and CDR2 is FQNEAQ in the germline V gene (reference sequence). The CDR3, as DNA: TGTGCCAGCAGCTTAACCCAGGGAGATACGCAGTATTTT. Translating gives CASSLTQGDTQYF.

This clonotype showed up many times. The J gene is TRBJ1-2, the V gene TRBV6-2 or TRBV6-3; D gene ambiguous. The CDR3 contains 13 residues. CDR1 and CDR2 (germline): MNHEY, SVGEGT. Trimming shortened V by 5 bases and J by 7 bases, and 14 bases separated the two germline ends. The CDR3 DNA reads TGTGCCAGCAGTCCTCCGGAGAATGGTGGCTACACCTTC. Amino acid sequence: CASSPPENGGYTF.

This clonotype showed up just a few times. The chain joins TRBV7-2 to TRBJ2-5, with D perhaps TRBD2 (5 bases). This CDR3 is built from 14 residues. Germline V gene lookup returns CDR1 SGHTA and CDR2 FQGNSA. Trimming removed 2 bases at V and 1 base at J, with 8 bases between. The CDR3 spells CASSLRTSQETQYF. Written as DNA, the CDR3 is TGTGCCAGCAGCTTAAGGACTTCCCAAGAGACCCAGTACTTC.

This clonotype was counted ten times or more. CDR3 coding DNA: TGCAGCGTTACGGGCCAGACCTACGAGCAGTACTTC. Translation: CSVTGQTYEQYF. The chain couples TRBV29-1 to TRBJ2-7; unclear D gene. The germline CDR1 and CDR2 sequences are SQVTM and ANQGSEA. The CDR3 has 12 amino acids. V lost 5 bases and J lost 2, with 10 bases in between.

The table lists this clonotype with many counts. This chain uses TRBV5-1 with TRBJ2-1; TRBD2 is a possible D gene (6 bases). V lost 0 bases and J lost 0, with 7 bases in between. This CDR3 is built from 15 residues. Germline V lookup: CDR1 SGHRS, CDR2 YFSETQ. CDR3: CASSLASASYNEQFF. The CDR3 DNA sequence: TGCGCCAGCAGCTTGGCTAGCGCCTCCTACAATGAGCAGTTCTTC. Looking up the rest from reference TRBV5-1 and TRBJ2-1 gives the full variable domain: KAGVTQTPRYLIKTRGQQVTLSCSPISGHRSVSWYQQTPGQGLQFLFEYFSETQRNKGNFPGRFSGRQFSNSRSEMNVSTLELGDSALYLCASSLASASYNEQFFGPGTRLTVL.

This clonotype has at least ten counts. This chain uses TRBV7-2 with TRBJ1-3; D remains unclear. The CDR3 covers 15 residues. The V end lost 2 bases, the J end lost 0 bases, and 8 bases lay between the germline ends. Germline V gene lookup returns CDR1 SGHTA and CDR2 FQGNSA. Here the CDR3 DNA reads TGTGCCAGCAGCTTATACGGGATCTCTGGAAACACCATATATTTT. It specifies CASSLYGISGNTIYF.

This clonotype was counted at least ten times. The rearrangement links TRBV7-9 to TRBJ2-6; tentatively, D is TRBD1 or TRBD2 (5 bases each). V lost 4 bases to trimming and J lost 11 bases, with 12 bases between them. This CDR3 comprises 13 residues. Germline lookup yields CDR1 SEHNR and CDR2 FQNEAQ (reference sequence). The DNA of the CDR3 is TGTGCCAGCAGCTCGACTCCGGGACACGTCCTGACTTTC. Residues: CASSSTPGHVLTF.

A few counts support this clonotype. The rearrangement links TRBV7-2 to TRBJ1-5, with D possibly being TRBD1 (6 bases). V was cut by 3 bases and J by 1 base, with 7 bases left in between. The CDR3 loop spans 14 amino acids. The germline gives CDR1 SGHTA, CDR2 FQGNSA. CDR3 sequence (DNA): TGTGCCAGCAGCTTCGACAGGAGCAATCAGCCCCAGCATTTT. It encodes CASSFDRSNQPQHF.

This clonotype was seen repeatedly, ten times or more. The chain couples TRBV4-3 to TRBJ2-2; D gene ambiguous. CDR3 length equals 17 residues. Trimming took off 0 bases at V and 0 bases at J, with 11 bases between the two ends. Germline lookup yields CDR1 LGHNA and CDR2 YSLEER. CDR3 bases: TGCGCCAGCAGCCAAGAACGTGGCGGATCGAACACCGGGGAGCTGTTTTTT. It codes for CASSQERGGSNTGELFF.